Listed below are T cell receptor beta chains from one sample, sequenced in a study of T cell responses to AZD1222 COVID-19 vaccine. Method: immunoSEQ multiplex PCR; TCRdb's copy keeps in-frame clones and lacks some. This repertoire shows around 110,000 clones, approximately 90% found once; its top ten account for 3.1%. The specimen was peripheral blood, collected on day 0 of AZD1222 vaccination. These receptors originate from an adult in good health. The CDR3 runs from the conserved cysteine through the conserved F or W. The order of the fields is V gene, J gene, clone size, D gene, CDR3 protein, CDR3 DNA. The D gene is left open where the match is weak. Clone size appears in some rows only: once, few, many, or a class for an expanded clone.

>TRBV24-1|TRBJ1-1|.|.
CATARLENTEAFF
TGTGCCACCGCTCGGTTGGAGAACACTGAAGCTTTCTTT
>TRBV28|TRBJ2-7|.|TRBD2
CASSLLAGVSYEQYF
TGTGCCAGCAGTTTACTAGCGGGGGTCTCCTACGAGCAGTACTTC
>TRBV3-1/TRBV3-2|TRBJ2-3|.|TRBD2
CASSPVTSGGATDTQYF
TGTGCCAGCAGCCCAGTCACTAGCGGGGGGGCCACAGATACGCAGTATTTT
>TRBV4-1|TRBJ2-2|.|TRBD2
CASSQGPLSIAGSSLGELFF
TGCGCCAGCAGCCAAGGACCCCTATCAATAGCGGGGTCCTCTCTCGGGGAGCTGTTTTTT
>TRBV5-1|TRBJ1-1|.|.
CASSSLQKGGTEAFF
TGCGCCAGCAGCTCTCTCCAAAAGGGTGGCACTGAAGCTTTCTTT
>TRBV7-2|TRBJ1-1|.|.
CASSFGGGRAPHTEAFF
TGTGCCAGCAGCTTTGGGGGGGGGAGGGCCCCCCACACTGAAGCTTTCTTT
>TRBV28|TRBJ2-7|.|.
CASSFPSGEQYF
TGTGCCAGCAGTTTCCCCTCGGGGGAGCAGTACTTC
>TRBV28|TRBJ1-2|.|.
CASSLGAPVRGYGYTF
TGTGCCAGCAGTTTAGGGGCGCCCGTTCGTGGCTATGGCTACACCTTC
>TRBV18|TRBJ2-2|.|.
CASSPSGANTGELFF
TGTGCCAGCTCACCCTCCGGCGCGAACACCGGGGAGCTGTTTTTT
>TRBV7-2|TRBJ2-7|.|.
CASSFPRVEQYF
TGTGCCAGCAGCTTCCCCAGGGTCGAGCAGTACTTC
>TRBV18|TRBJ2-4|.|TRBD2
CASSPFTGGAKNIQYF
TGTGCCAGCTCACCCTTTACGGGGGGAGCCAAAAACATTCAGTACTTC
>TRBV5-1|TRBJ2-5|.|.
CASSGGHREETQYF
TGCGCCAGCAGCGGGGGACATCGGGAGGAGACCCAGTACTTC
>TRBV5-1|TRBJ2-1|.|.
CASSFPDYNEQFF
TGCGCCAGCAGCTTCCCCGACTACAATGAGCAGTTCTTC
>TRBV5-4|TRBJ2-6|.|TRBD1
CASSPGTGVSGANVLTF
TGTGCCAGCAGTCCCGGGACAGGCGTCTCTGGGGCCAACGTCCTGACTTTC
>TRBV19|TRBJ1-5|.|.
CASSYDVSNQPQHF
TGTGCCAGTAGCTACGACGTTAGCAATCAGCCCCAGCATTTT
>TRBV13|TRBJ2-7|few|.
CASSARGDGSYEQYF
TGTGCCAGCAGCGCCAGGGGGGACGGCTCCTACGAGCAGTACTTC
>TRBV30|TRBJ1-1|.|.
CAWTIQRGEGAFF
TGTGCCTGGACCATACAAAGAGGAGAAGGGGCTTTCTTT
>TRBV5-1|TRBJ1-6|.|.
CASSLASVAEGSPLHF
TGCGCCAGCAGCTTGGCTTCTGTCGCAGAGGGTTCACCCCTCCACTTT
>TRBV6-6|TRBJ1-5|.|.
CASSYGEGRNQPQHF
TGTGCCAGCAGTTACGGTGAGGGTAGGAATCAGCCCCAGCATTTT
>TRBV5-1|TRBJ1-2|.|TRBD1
CASSLLGQGAEGYTF
TGCGCCAGCAGCTTATTGGGACAGGGGGCCGAAGGCTACACCTTC
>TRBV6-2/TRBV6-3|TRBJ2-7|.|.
CASSSRRLGSYEQYF
TGTGCCAGCAGTTCGCGTCGGCTGGGATCCTACGAGCAGTACTTC
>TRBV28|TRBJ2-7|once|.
CAIGTPYEQYF
TGTGCCATCGGGACACCCTACGAGCAGTACTTC
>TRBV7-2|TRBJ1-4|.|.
CASSLDGRFGKLFF
TGTGCCAGCAGCTTAGATGGACGGTTCGGAAAACTGTTTTTT
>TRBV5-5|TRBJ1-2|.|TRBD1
CASSPGDRGESYGYTF
TGTGCCAGCAGCCCAGGGGACAGGGGGGAGTCCTATGGCTACACCTTC
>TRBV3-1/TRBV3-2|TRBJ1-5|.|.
CASSQDRGQPQHF
TGTGCCAGCAGCCAAGATCGGGGCCAGCCCCAGCATTTT
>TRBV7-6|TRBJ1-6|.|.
CASSEGGSYNSPLHF
TGTGCCAGCAGCGAAGGGGGGTCCTATAATTCACCCCTCCACTTT
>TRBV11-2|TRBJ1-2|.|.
CASRPVDGNYGYTF
TGTGCCAGCAGACCAGTCGACGGTAACTATGGCTACACCTTC
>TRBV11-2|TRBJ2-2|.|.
CASSLFMEPTGELFF
TGTGCCAGCAGCTTATTCATGGAGCCCACCGGGGAGCTGTTTTTT
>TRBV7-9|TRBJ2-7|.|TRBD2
CASSLDDPTSDLSYEQYF
TGTGCCAGCAGCTTAGACGACCCCACTAGCGACCTTTCCTACGAGCAGTACTTC
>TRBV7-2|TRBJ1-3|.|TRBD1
CASSLGRTGAENTIYF
TGTGCCAGCAGCTTAGGTCGGACAGGGGCAGAAAACACCATATATTTT
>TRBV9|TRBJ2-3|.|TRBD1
CASSVSQGATDTQYF
TGTGCCAGCAGCGTTTCACAGGGGGCAACAGATACGCAGTATTTT
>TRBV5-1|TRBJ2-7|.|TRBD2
CASSRSGGASEQYF
TGCGCCAGCAGCCGGAGCGGGGGGGCGTCCGAGCAGTACTTC
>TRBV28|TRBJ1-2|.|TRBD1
CASSPPGTAPQNYGYTF
TGTGCCAGCAGCCCACCCGGGACAGCTCCTCAAAACTATGGCTACACCTTC
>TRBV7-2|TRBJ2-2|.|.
CASSRGGLLAGELFF
TGTGCCAGCAGCCGCGGAGGGCTTCTAGCCGGGGAGCTGTTTTTT
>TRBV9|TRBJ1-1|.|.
CASSVGVSTEAFF
TGTGCCAGCAGCGTAGGGGTTAGCACTGAAGCTTTCTTT
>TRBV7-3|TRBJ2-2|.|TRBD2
CASSLNRAGALGELFF
TGTGCCAGCAGCTTAAATAGGGCGGGAGCGCTCGGGGAGCTGTTTTTT
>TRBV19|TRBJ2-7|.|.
CASSIDRAGLGSQQYF
TGTGCCAGTAGTATAGATCGAGCAGGGTTGGGCAGTCAGCAGTACTTC
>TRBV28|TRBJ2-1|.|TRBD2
CASKRAGGPYNEQFF
TGTGCCAGTAAAAGAGCGGGAGGGCCCTACAATGAGCAGTTCTTC
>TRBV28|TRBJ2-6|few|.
CASSFRLPGANVLTF
TGTGCCAGCAGTTTTAGGCTTCCTGGGGCCAACGTCCTGACTTTC
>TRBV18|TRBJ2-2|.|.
CASSSYTGELFF
TGTGCCAGCTCCTCATACACCGGGGAGCTGTTTTTT
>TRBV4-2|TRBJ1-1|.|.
CASSQGPLKKYTEAFF
TGTGCCAGCAGCCAAGGGCCCCTAAAGAAATACACTGAAGCTTTCTTT
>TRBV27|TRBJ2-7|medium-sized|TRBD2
CASRPGSGGLYEQYF
TGTGCCAGCCGTCCGGGTAGCGGGGGATTATACGAGCAGTACTTC
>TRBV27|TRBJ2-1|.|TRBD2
CASSSSAGGKNEQFF
TGTGCCAGCAGTTCCTCAGCGGGAGGGAAAAATGAGCAGTTCTTC
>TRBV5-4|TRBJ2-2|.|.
CASSPAGGARGTGELFF
TGTGCCAGCAGCCCCGCTGGGGGAGCGCGAGGAACCGGGGAGCTGTTTTTT
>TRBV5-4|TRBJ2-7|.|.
CASSLQTRVNEQYF
TGTGCCAGCAGCCTACAGACAAGAGTGAACGAGCAGTACTTC
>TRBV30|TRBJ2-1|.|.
CAWSVRGAEYNEQFF
TGTGCCTGGAGTGTACGGGGGGCAGAATACAATGAGCAGTTCTTC
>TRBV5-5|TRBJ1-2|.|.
CASSLAPVAPGGGDYGYTF
TGTGCCAGCAGCTTGGCCCCGGTTGCGCCCGGGGGGGGCGACTATGGCTACACCTTC
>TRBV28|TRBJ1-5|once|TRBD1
CASSEQGFNQPQHF
TGTGCCAGCAGCGAACAGGGGTTTAATCAGCCCCAGCATTTT
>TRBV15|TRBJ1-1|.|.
CATRGGNTEAFF
TGTGCCACCAGGGGGGGTAACACTGAAGCTTTCTTT
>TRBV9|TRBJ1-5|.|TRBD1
CASSVAGDRAQPQHF
TGTGCCAGCAGCGTCGCGGGCGACAGGGCTCAGCCCCAGCATTTT
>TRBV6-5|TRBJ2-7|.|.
CASSYMGVGYEQYF
TGTGCCAGCAGTTATATGGGGGTTGGCTACGAGCAGTACTTC
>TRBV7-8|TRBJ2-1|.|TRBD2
CASSLNNAGGPGEQFF
TGTGCCAGCAGCTTAAATAACGCGGGAGGGCCGGGTGAGCAGTTCTTC
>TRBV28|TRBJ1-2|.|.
CASSLSAYGYTF
TGTGCCAGCAGTTTATCCGCCTATGGCTACACCTTC
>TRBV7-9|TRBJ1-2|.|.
CASSLEANYGYTF
TGTGCCAGCAGCTTAGAAGCTAACTATGGCTACACCTTC
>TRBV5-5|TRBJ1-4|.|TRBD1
CASSFTGTGGWEEKLFF
TGTGCCAGCAGCTTTACCGGGACAGGGGGATGGGAAGAAAAACTGTTTTTT
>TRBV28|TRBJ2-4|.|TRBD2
CASSFPAGAGSAKNIQYF
TGTGCCAGCAGCTTCCCAGCGGGAGCGGGGTCGGCCAAAAACATTCAGTACTTC